The next 29 T cell receptor beta chains were all read from a single sample in a study of shared clonotypes between healthy human individuals. Generated by immunoSEQ multiplex PCR, the TCRdb table keeps only in-frame clones and is missing some. The data contain 760,000 or so clones, about 96% of them singletons. Cells designated naive CD8 were CD45RO-negative and were positively selected for CCR7, with terminally differentiated effector memory CD45RA+ cells excluded. The material sequenced was naive CD8+ T cells sorted from blood. The source of these receptors is a man under 40 in good health.

J is TRBJ2-2 and V is TRBV9, with D perhaps given as TRBD1 or TRBD2 (5 bases each). CDR3 length: 14 residues. CDR1 is SGDLS and CDR2 is YYNGEE in the germline V gene. Trimming left V 4 bases short and J 7 bases short, with 14 bases between. In nucleotides, the CDR3 is TGTGCCAGCAGCCCGACGAGGGGCGTCGGGGAGCTGTTTTTT. Translating it yields CASSPTRGVGELFF.

This chain uses TRBV4-3 with TRBJ2-2, with D tentatively TRBD1 (6 bases). The germline V gene has CDR1 LGHNA and CDR2 YSLEER. Trimming took 0 bases from V and 4 from J, leaving 21 bases between them. The CDR3 length is 19 residues. The CDR3 here is CASSQDRVGGGGATGELFF. As DNA, the CDR3 is TGCGCCAGCAGCCAAGATCGGGTTGGGGGCGGTGGTGCCACCGGGGAGCTGTTTTTT.

The chain employs TRBV7-2 and TRBJ2-7; D gene ambiguous. V was pared by 1 base and J by 0 bases, with 16 bases between. The CDR3 length is 17 residues. Germline assignment: CDR1 SGHTA and CDR2 FQGNSA. CDR3 in amino acids: CASSLDMVARNSYEQYF. The CDR3 coding sequence is TGTGCCAGCAGCTTAGATATGGTTGCGCGGAACTCCTACGAGCAGTACTTC.

The rearrangement joins TRBV27 to TRBJ2-3; D unclear. Trimming left V 6 bases short and J 3 bases short, with 16 bases between. CDR3 size: 15 residues. Germline CDR1 and CDR2: MNHEY and SMNVEV (reference sequence). DNA for the CDR3: TGTGCCAGCAGCCCCCGGTTCTCTGGGACAGATACGCAGTATTTT. Its translation is CASSPRFSGTDTQYF.

The J gene is TRBJ1-2, the V gene TRBV7-9, with 10 bases fitting TRBD1. The V gene's germline CDR1 is SEHNR and CDR2 FQNEAQ (reference sequence). Trimming removed 3 bases from V and 8 bases from J; junction bases left unmatched: 9. The CDR3 totals 15 residues. The CDR3 bases are TGTGCCAGCAGCTTGGTAGACAGGGGGCGCCGAGGCTACACCTTC. Translating it yields CASSLVDRGRRGYTF. Full variable domain (remainder filled in from reference TRBV7-9 and TRBJ1-2): DTGVSQNPRHKITKRGQNVTFRCDPISEHNRLYWYRQTLGQGPEFLTYFQNEAQLEKSRLLSDRFSAERPKGSFSTLEIQRTEQGDSAMYLCASSLVDRGRRGYTFGSGTRLTVV.

The J gene is TRBJ2-1, the V gene TRBV7-6; D is unresolved. CDR1 SGHVS and CDR2 FNYEAQ come from the germline V gene. This CDR3 is 15 amino acids long. Trimming shortened V by 5 bases and J by 0 bases, and 11 bases separated the two germline ends. The CDR3 DNA follows: TGTGCCAGCAGCCCACTCTCCGGCTCCTACAATGAGCAGTTCTTC. Amino acids: CASSPLSGSYNEQFF.

The chain recombines TRBV27 with TRBJ2-7, with 14 bases matching TRBD2. J lost 9 bases, V lost 5 bases, and 6 bases had no gene match. This CDR3 contains 14 residues. Per germline, CDR1 MNHEY and CDR2 SMNVEV (reference sequence). DNA of the CDR3: TGTGCCAGCAGTCCCGGGACTAGCGGGAGTGGGCAGTACTTC. This translates into CASSPGTSGSGQYF.

J is TRBJ1-3 and V is TRBV18; no definite D call. Trimming removed 3 bases at V and 0 bases at J, with 18 bases between. CDR1 and CDR2 from the germline V gene are KGHSH and LQKENI. The CDR3 sequence is 18 residues long. The CDR3 DNA follows: TGTGCCAGCTCACCTCGGCCAGGCGACTACCGCTCTGGAAACACCATATATTTT. Its translation is CASSPRPGDYRSGNTIYF.

This chain uses TRBV7-9 with TRBJ2-2; the match to TRBD2 covers 9 bases. Germline V gene sequence: CDR1 SEHNR, CDR2 FQNEAQ (reference sequence). J was trimmed by 0 bases and V by 6 bases; bases with no gene match: 14. CDR3 size: 19 residues. The CDR3 protein is CASSRTTILAGPNTGELFF. CDR3 nucleotide sequence: TGTGCCAGCAGTCGTACTACCATACTAGCGGGCCCGAACACCGGGGAGCTGTTTTTT.

V usage is TRBV4-1 and J usage is TRBJ2-4; no reliable D call. The CDR3 contains 15 residues. Germline CDR1 and CDR2: MGHRA and YSYEKL. Trimming pared 1 base from V and 0 bases from J, leaving 7 bases between. CDR3 residues: CASSQVVVAKNIQYF. CDR3 DNA: TGCGCCAGCAGCCAAGTCGTGGTAGCCAAAAACATTCAGTACTTC.

Concerning this clone itself: A much larger clonotype is one base distant, so this may be a read error. The same CDR3 arises from other DNA sequences in this sample as well. J is TRBJ2-7 and V is TRBV7-8; D is ambiguous. The germline V and J ends were trimmed by 2 bases and 1 base, with 3 bases remaining between them. The CDR3 extends over 12 amino acids. CDR1 and CDR2 (germline): SGHVS, FQNEAQ. The CDR3 reads CASSLRSYEQYF. DNA for the CDR3: TGTGCCAGCAGCTTACGGTCCTACGAGCAGTACTTC.

The chain combines TRBV7-8 with TRBJ2-1, with 10 bases identical to TRBD2. The CDR3 covers 19 residues. Germline V lookup: CDR1 SGHVS, CDR2 FQNEAQ. The V and J ends lost 1 base and 1 base, in that order; junction bases with no gene match: 10. The CDR3 loop is CASSLGVASGSGSYNEQFF. The CDR3 bases are TGTGCCAGCAGCTTAGGGGTCGCTAGCGGGAGTGGGTCCTACAATGAGCAGTTCTTC.

The V gene is TRBV6-5, the J gene TRBJ2-1; TRBD2 aligns across 12 bases. V was pared by 6 bases and J by 10 bases, with 4 bases of the junction left unmatched. CDR1 MNHEY and CDR2 SVGAGI come from the germline V gene. The CDR3 spans 13 residues. CDR3 bases: TGTGCCAGCAGCATAGGGACTAGCGGGGAGCAGTTCTTC. It translates to CASSIGTSGEQFF.

The chain employs TRBV27 and TRBJ2-2; no clear D gene. Germline assignment: CDR1 MNHEY and CDR2 SMNVEV (reference sequence). This CDR3 spans 14 amino acids. V was shortened by 5 bases and J by 3 bases, with 10 bases between the two germline ends. The DNA of the CDR3 is TGTGCCAGCAGTAGCAGGCGGTACACCGGGGAGCTGTTTTTT. This sequence encodes CASSSRRYTGELFF.

V is TRBV9 and J is TRBJ2-1; D is possibly TRBD2 (6 bases). The CDR3 totals 13 residues. The germline gives CDR1 SGDLS, CDR2 YYNGEE. V lost 0 bases and J lost 12, with 13 bases in between. For the CDR3, the DNA is TGTGCCAGCAGCGTAGGGGACGGGAGCCCGCAGTTCTTC. It codes for CASSVGDGSPQFF.

The chain couples TRBV7-9 to TRBJ1-5; D call uncertain. Deletions cut 8 bases from V and 5 bases from J, with 10 bases between. Germline values: CDR1 SEHNR, CDR2 FQNEAQ (reference sequence). The CDR3 loop spans 12 amino acids. CDR3 region: CASRTDDQPQHF. The CDR3 region has the DNA TGTGCCAGCCGGACGGACGATCAGCCCCAGCATTTT.

CDR3 nucleotide sequence: TGTGCCAGCAACTCTCCGGGACAGGGCTATGGCTACACCTTC. It translates to CASNSPGQGYGYTF. The rearrangement joins TRBV7-2 to TRBJ1-2; 9 nucleotides agree with TRBD1. The CDR3 consists of 14 residues. With V trimmed by 7 bases and J by 4 bases, 7 bases remained unmatched. In germline, CDR1 is SGHTA, CDR2 FQGNSA. Based on the CDR3 plus reference TRBV7-2 and TRBJ1-2, the full variable domain is GAGVSQSPSNKVTEKGKDVELRCDPISGHTALYWYRQSLGQGLEFLIYFQGNSAPDKSGLPSDRFSAERTGGSVSTLTIQRTQQEDSAVYLCASNSPGQGYGYTFGSGTRLTVV.

This clone is a singleton in its sample. The rearrangement uses TRBV11-2 and TRBJ2-1, with 7 bases that match TRBD2. Germline assignment: CDR1 SGHAT and CDR2 FQNNGV. The CDR3 spans 14 residues. V lost 5 bases, J lost 7 bases, and 8 bases stayed unmatched. In DNA, the CDR3 is TGTGCCAGCAGCCCCGGGGGAGGGGAGAATGAGCAGTTCTTC. It translates to CASSPGGGENEQFF. The variable domain in full, with the rest retrieved from reference TRBV11-2 and TRBJ2-1, is EAGVAQSPRYKIIEKRQSVAFWCNPISGHATLYWYQQILGQGPKLLIQFQNNGVVDDSQLPKDRFSAERLKGVDSTLKIQPAKLEDSAVYLCASSPGGGENEQFFGPGTRLTVL.

The J gene is TRBJ2-5, the V gene TRBV4-1; TRBD1 aligns across 7 bases. The V and J ends lost 0 bases and 0 bases, in that order; junction bases with no gene match: 13. This CDR3 spans 19 amino acids. The germline CDR1 and CDR2 sequences are MGHRA and YSYEKL. As DNA, the CDR3 is TGCGCCAGCAGCCAAGACCACGCCACCGGGACAGAGTACCAAGAGACCCAGTACTTC. Amino acids: CASSQDHATGTEYQETQYF.

J is TRBJ2-7 and V is TRBV5-1, with D maybe TRBD1 (7 bases). The CDR3 is 15 residues long. Trimming stripped 0 bases from V and 4 bases from J, with 14 bases between. Germline V gene lookup returns CDR1 SGHRS and CDR2 YFSETQ. The CDR3 protein is CASSLEKGAGYEQYF. For the CDR3, the DNA is TGCGCCAGCAGCTTGGAGAAGGGGGCGGGGTACGAGCAGTACTTC.

This clone was counted once. The chain uses TRBV5-1 and TRBJ2-3; D is perhaps TRBD1 or TRBD2 (5 bases each). From germline, CDR1 is SGHRS and CDR2 YFSETQ. There are 18 residues in the CDR3. Trimming took off 0 bases at V and 4 bases at J, with 21 bases between the two ends. CDR3 nucleotide sequence: TGCGCCAGCAGCTTGGCCGGTTTAGACAGAGGGGTTCCAGATACGCAGTATTTT. This codes for CASSLAGLDRGVPDTQYF.

Regarding this clone: At the DNA level, this CDR3 is encoded by other sequences in the same sample as well. This chain joins TRBV13 and TRBJ2-1; D is uncertain. V was shortened by 0 bases and J by 3 bases, with 3 bases between the two germline ends. This CDR3 region has 13 residues. CDR1 and CDR2 (germline): PRHDT, FYEKMQ (reference sequence). CDR3 bases: TGTGCCAGCAGCTTAGGGGGCTACAATGAGCAGTTCTTC. As protein: CASSLGGYNEQFF.

The chain couples TRBV7-3 to TRBJ2-7; possibly TRBD2 for D (6 bases). Germline CDR1 and CDR2: SGHTA and FQGTGA. This CDR3 has 13 amino acids. Trimming stripped 5 bases from V and 0 bases from J, with 8 bases between. The CDR3 coding sequence is TGTGCCAGCAGCGGAGGGAACTCCTACGAGCAGTACTTC. Protein sequence: CASSGGNSYEQYF.

This chain uses TRBV10-1 with TRBJ2-7; 7 bases agree with TRBD2. Germline V gives CDR1 WNHNN, CDR2 SYGVQD (reference sequence). The CDR3 extends over 18 amino acids. Trimming took 2 bases from V and 2 from J; bases not matched to a gene: 15. CDR3 coding DNA: TGCGCCAGCAGTGAGGGCCAGCGGGACGAACCCTACCCCTACGAGCAGTACTTC. As protein: CASSEGQRDEPYPYEQYF.

Regarding this clone: Other DNA variants within this sample encode the same CDR3. The V gene is TRBV29-1, the J gene TRBJ2-1; the match to TRBD2 covers 10 bases. The germline gives CDR1 SQVTM, CDR2 ANQGSEA. With V trimmed by 3 bases and J by 7 bases, 3 bases remained unmatched. This CDR3 is built from 13 residues. In nucleotides, the CDR3 is TGCAGCGTTGAGTCTAGCGGGAGTAATGAGCAGTTCTTC. It encodes CSVESSGSNEQFF.

The CDR3 DNA reads TGTGCCAGCAGCTTATTCGGTAGCGTTGGCGGGGAGCTGTTTTTT. Protein product: CASSLFGSVGGELFF. The V call is TRBV5-5, the J call TRBJ2-2, with a tentative D call TRBD2 (5 bases). Trimming stripped 2 bases from V and 7 bases from J, with 15 bases between. Germline V lookup: CDR1 SGHKS, CDR2 YYEKEE (reference sequence). The CDR3 totals 15 residues.

This clone is a singleton in its sample. This chain connects TRBV6-1 to TRBJ2-1; 7 bases agree with TRBD1. The CDR3 loop spans 15 amino acids. V lost 6 bases to trimming and J lost 3 bases; unmatched junction nucleotides: 8. From germline, CDR1 is MNHNS and CDR2 SASEGT. As DNA, the CDR3 is TGTGCCAGCAGAGCCTGGGACAGAAACTACAATGAGCAGTTCTTC. It encodes CASRAWDRNYNEQFF.

The chain recombines TRBV19 with TRBJ2-2; unclear D gene. The CDR3 sequence is 13 residues long. The V and J ends lost 3 bases and 1 base respectively, with 3 bases between them. CDR1 is LNHDA, CDR2 SQIVND, per germline (reference sequence). The CDR3 is CASSIMNTGELFF. DNA for the CDR3: TGTGCCAGTAGTATTATGAACACCGGGGAGCTGTTTTTT.

This chain uses TRBV2 with TRBJ2-5, with unresolved D. CDR3 size: 17 residues. The germline V gene encodes CDR1 SNHLY and CDR2 FYNNEI. Trimming removed 4 bases at V and 4 bases at J, with 22 bases between. Here the CDR3 DNA reads TGTGCCAGCAGTGGAGTAGGCCGAGAAGAAAGATTAGAGACCCAGTACTTC. Amino acids: CASSGVGREERLETQYF.